The sequence of this TCR beta chain was determined in a study of blood T cells in healthy people across ages. Overall study findings and caveats: Diversity was higher, and naive CD4+ cells more numerous, in long-lived donors than in aged donors. PBMC samples, being unsorted, prevented any conclusive comparison of naive and antigen-experienced cells.

There are a few counts of this clonotype. Its antigen is undetermined. Primed by a sample-barcoded 5' primer and a J-beta primer mix, a second PCR proceeded for 7 to 11 cycles. Each CDR3 protein is one row after TCRdb ran MiXCR on the 5' RACE reads. The sample shows more than 800,000 distinct CDR3 sequences, roughly 45% of them seen only once. There were healthy Caucasian individuals from Russia, aged about 6 to 95, serving as donors. Per individual sample, total RNA of at least 5.5 micrograms was extracted. CDR1 is SEHNR and CDR2 is FQNEAQ in the germline V gene (reference sequence). The junction had 5 bases not matched to a gene; V was cut back by 3 bases and J by 5 bases. This CDR3 contains 14 residues.

The clonotype comes from a woman aged 55-70 years in good health. The chain is built from TRBV7-9 and TRBJ1-1; 8 bases line up with TRBD1. The sequenced sample was blood. Here the CDR3 DNA reads TGTGCCAGCAGCTTTGACAGGGGAAGTACTGAAGCTTTCTTT. It specifies CASSFDRGSTEAFF.